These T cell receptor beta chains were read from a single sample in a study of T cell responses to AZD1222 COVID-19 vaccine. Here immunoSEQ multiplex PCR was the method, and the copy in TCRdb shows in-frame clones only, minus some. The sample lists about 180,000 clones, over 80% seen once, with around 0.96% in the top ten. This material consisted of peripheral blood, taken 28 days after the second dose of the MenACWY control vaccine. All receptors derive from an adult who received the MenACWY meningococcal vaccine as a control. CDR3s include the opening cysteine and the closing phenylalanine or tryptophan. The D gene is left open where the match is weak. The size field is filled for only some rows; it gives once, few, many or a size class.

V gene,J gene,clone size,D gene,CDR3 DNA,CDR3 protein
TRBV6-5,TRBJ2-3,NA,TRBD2,TGTGCCAGCAGTTTGACCTCTAGCGGGGGATATACGCAGTATTTT,CASSLTSSGGYTQYF
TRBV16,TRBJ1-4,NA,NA,TGTGCCAGCAGCCAATCAGGTGCTAATGAAAAACTGTTTTTT,CASSQSGANEKLFF
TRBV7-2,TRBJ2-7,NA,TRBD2,TGTGCCAGCAGCTTAGTAGCGGGGGCGAGCTCCTACGAGCAGTACTTC,CASSLVAGASSYEQYF
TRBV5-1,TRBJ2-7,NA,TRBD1,TGCGCCAGCAGCACTTCGGGACAGGGGTCCTACGAGCAGTACTTC,CASSTSGQGSYEQYF
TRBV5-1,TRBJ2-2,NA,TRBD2,TGCGCCAGCAGCTTGGCTAGCGGGGCCTTCGGGGAGCTGTTTTTT,CASSLASGAFGELFF
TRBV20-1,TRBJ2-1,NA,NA,TGCAGTGCTAGAGATGTTCTTGGGCAGTTCTTC,CSARDVLGQFF
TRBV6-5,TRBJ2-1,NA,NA,TGTGCCAGCAGTATCCGGGACACCTACAATGAGCAGTTCTTC,CASSIRDTYNEQFF
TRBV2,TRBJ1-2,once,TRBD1,TGTGCCAGCAGTACCGGGACAGGGGTACATGGCTACACCTTC,CASSTGTGVHGYTF
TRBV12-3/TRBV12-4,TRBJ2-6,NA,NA,TGTGCCAGCAGCCTTTGGGCCAACGTCCTGACTTTC,CASSLWANVLTF
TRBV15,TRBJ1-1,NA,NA,TGTGCCACCAGCAGAGTACAGGTCGGGAACACTGAAGCTTTCTTT,CATSRVQVGNTEAFF
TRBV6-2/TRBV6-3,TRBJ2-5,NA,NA,TGTGCCAGCAGCCGGGGGGCACAAGAGACCCAGTACTTC,CASSRGAQETQYF
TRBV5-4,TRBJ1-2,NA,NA,TGTGCCAGCAGCCCCACCTCGGAGGGGTATGGCTACACCTTC,CASSPTSEGYGYTF
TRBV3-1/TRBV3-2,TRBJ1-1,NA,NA,TGTGCCAGCAGCCAAGATCTTCCCAACACTGAAGCTTTCTTT,CASSQDLPNTEAFF
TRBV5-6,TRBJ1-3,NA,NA,TGTGCCAGCAGCCGGACCCCGAAAGCCTACTCTGGAAACACCATATATTTT,CASSRTPKAYSGNTIYF
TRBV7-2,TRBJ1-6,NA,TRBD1,TGTGCCAGCAGCCCAACAGGGGGCGGTAATTCACCCCTCCACTTT,CASSPTGGGNSPLHF
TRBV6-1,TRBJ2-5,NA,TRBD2,TGTGCCAGCAGTGAAGGGACTAGCGGCGGGGGACACCAAGAGACCCAGTACTTC,CASSEGTSGGGHQETQYF
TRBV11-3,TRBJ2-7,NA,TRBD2,TGTGCCAGCAGCTTCAGGCTAGCGGGGGGGCCGAGGAGCGAGCAGTACTTC,CASSFRLAGGPRSEQYF
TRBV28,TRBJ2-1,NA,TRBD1,TGTGCCAGCAGTCCCGGGACAGGGGTTAAGCAGTTCTTC,CASSPGTGVKQFF
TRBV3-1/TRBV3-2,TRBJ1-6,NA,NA,TGTGCCAGCAGCCATTCCACGGACCCCCGTAATTCACCCCTCCACTTT,CASSHSTDPRNSPLHF
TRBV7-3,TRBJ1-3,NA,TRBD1,TGTGCCAGCAGCTCCTCGACAGGGGGTGCTGGAAACACCATATATTTT,CASSSSTGGAGNTIYF
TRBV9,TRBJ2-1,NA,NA,TGTGCCAGCAGCGTAATAGGGGACTCCTACAATGAGCAGTTCTTC,CASSVIGDSYNEQFF
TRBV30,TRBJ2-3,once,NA,TGTGCCTGGAGTGTCGCCCGACGAACGCAGTATTTT,CAWSVARRTQYF
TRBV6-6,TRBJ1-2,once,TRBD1,TGTGCCACCGCTTTTGGGCCGGGACAGGGATATGGCTACACCTTC,CATAFGPGQGYGYTF
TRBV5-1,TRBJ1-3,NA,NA,TGCGCCAGCAGCTCGGGACCGCTCGACTCTGGAAACACCATATATTTT,CASSSGPLDSGNTIYF